This paragraph covers one TCR beta chain sequence. Its antigen is undetermined. This may arise from a read error, as a much more abundant clone is one base away. Germline V gene sequence: CDR1 MNHNS, CDR2 SASEGT. Trimming at V came to 4 bases and at J to 7 bases, leaving 7 bases not matched to a gene. The CDR3 has 14 amino acids. Stated time point: newly diagnosed GD, antithyroid drugs for less than 3 months. Isolated PBMC RNA provided the starting material for the TCR library. The sample originates from a study of regulatory T cells in long-lasting Graves disease. Findings and limits, study-wide: The TCR repertoire of persistent Graves' patients was less diverse than that of newly diagnosed ones.

Combining iRepertoire HTBI primers with Arm-PCR of CDR3 regions, the authors built TCR beta libraries. A single record per CDR3 protein comes from TCRdb applying MiXCR to the multiplex PCR reads. The table has fewer than 650,000 distinct CDR3 sequences, about 16% seen once. A further study also used this sample, focusing on T cells in Graves' hyperthyroidism and ophthalmopathy.

This chain joins TRBV6-1 and TRBJ1-5, with TRBD1 identical over 7 bases. This clonotype was sampled from a woman aged 25-40 years with Graves disease. This specimen was peripheral blood mononuclear cells (PBMCs), taken at new diagnosis, from a patient treated with antithyroid drugs. CDR3 coding DNA: TGTGCCAGCAGTGGACGTTCAGGGGGACAGCCCCAGCATTTT. Protein product: CASSGRSGGQPQHF.